This TCR beta chain was sequenced for a study of early T cells in non-severe SARS-CoV-2 infection. TCRdb re-analysed the 5' RACE reads in MiXCR, keeping a single row per CDR3 protein. The table lists over 95,000 distinct CDR3 sequences, approximately 17% of them singletons, with roughly 1.2% in the top ten. Germline CDR1 and CDR2: MDHEN and SYDVKM. V lost 6 bases, J lost 3 bases, and 8 bases lay in between. CDR3 size: 12 residues. This clonotype was picked up many times. This TCR was recovered from an adult who was a healthcare worker with PCR-confirmed SARS-CoV-2 infection or an uninfected control (not recorded which). The genes are TRBV28 and TRBJ1-1; no reliable D call. Sequencing was done on a sample of whole blood. The CDR3 is CASSLGYTEAFF. The CDR3 DNA sequence: TGTGCCAGCAGCTTGGGGTACACTGAAGCTTTCTTT.